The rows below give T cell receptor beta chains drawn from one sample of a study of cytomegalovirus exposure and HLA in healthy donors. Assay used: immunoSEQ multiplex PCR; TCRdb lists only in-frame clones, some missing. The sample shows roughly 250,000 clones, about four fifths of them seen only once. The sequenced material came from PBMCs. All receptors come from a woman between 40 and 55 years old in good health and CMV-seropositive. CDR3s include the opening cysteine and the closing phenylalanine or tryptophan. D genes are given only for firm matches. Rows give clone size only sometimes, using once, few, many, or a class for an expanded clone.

CDR3 protein: CASSFTSLIRGTEAFF; CDR3 DNA: TGTGCCAGCAGCTTCACCAGCCTCATCAGGGGAACTGAAGCTTTCTTT; clone size: -; V gene: TRBV7-8; D gene: -; J gene: TRBJ1-1
CDR3 protein: CSVGQNTEAFF; CDR3 DNA: TGCAGCGTTGGGCAGAACACTGAAGCTTTCTTT; clone size: few; V gene: TRBV29-1; D gene: -; J gene: TRBJ1-1
CDR3 protein: CATSSQLAGRNEQFF; CDR3 DNA: TGTGCCACCAGCAGCCAACTAGCGGGCCGCAATGAGCAGTTCTTC; clone size: -; V gene: TRBV15; D gene: TRBD2; J gene: TRBJ2-1
CDR3 protein: CASSAPKEATGQEKLFF; CDR3 DNA: TGTGCCAGCAGCGCCCCGAAAGAGGCCACAGGGCAAGAAAAACTGTTTTTT; clone size: -; V gene: TRBV7-2; D gene: -; J gene: TRBJ1-4
CDR3 protein: CASSLGGLAGGTGELFF; CDR3 DNA: TGTGCCAGCAGCTTAGGGGGACTAGCGGGAGGCACCGGGGAGCTGTTTTTT; clone size: once; V gene: TRBV7-9; D gene: TRBD2; J gene: TRBJ2-2
CDR3 protein: CASRTTGTTLYEQYF; CDR3 DNA: TGTGCCAGCAGGACTACCGGGACAACACTCTACGAGCAGTACTTC; clone size: -; V gene: TRBV6-1; D gene: -; J gene: TRBJ2-7
CDR3 protein: CAWIRIDAGANVLTF; CDR3 DNA: TGTGCCTGGATTCGAATAGATGCTGGGGCCAACGTCCTGACTTTC; clone size: -; V gene: TRBV30; D gene: -; J gene: TRBJ2-6
CDR3 protein: CASSIGGNVGTQYF; CDR3 DNA: TGTGCCAGTAGTATAGGCGGGAATGTCGGGACCCAGTACTTC; clone size: -; V gene: TRBV19; D gene: -; J gene: TRBJ2-5
CDR3 protein: CASSLVGDSYEQYF; CDR3 DNA: TGTGCCAGCAGCTTAGTGGGAGATTCCTACGAGCAGTACTTC; clone size: -; V gene: TRBV7-2; D gene: -; J gene: TRBJ2-7
CDR3 protein: CASRMTSHVSYKQYF; CDR3 DNA: TGTGCCAGCAGAATGACTAGCCACGTCTCCTACAAGCAGTACTTC; clone size: -; V gene: TRBV6-5; D gene: TRBD2; J gene: TRBJ2-7
CDR3 protein: CSVPTASYGYTF; CDR3 DNA: TGCAGCGTCCCGACAGCTTCTTATGGCTACACCTTC; clone size: few; V gene: TRBV29-1; D gene: -; J gene: TRBJ1-2
CDR3 protein: CSVEEIERESSYNEQFF; CDR3 DNA: TGCAGCGTTGAAGAAATTGAGCGGGAAAGCTCCTACAATGAGCAGTTCTTC; clone size: few; V gene: TRBV29-1; D gene: TRBD2; J gene: TRBJ2-1
CDR3 protein: CASSQDFYEQYF; CDR3 DNA: TGCGCCAGCAGCCAAGACTTCTACGAGCAGTACTTC; clone size: -; V gene: TRBV4-1; D gene: -; J gene: TRBJ2-7
CDR3 protein: CASSLLPGGRGYTF; CDR3 DNA: TGTGCCAGCAGCTTACTCCCAGGGGGCAGGGGCTACACCTTC; clone size: -; V gene: TRBV11-2; D gene: TRBD1; J gene: TRBJ1-2
CDR3 protein: CASRTDLTRPGEQYF; CDR3 DNA: TGTGCCAGCAGGACCGACCTGACACGGCCCGGCGAGCAGTACTTC; clone size: -; V gene: TRBV6-6; D gene: -; J gene: TRBJ2-7
CDR3 protein: CSVASGSSYNEQFF; CDR3 DNA: TGCAGCGTGGCTAGCGGGAGCTCCTACAATGAGCAGTTCTTC; clone size: -; V gene: TRBV29-1; D gene: TRBD2; J gene: TRBJ2-1
CDR3 protein: CASSHSGRALRKTYEQYF; CDR3 DNA: TGTGCCAGCAGTCATAGCGGGAGGGCCCTTAGAAAGACCTACGAGCAGTACTTC; clone size: -; V gene: TRBV28; D gene: TRBD2; J gene: TRBJ2-7
CDR3 protein: CANTGEWYGYTF; CDR3 DNA: TGTGCCAACACAGGGGAATGGTATGGCTACACCTTC; clone size: -; V gene: TRBV15; D gene: TRBD1; J gene: TRBJ1-2
CDR3 protein: CASSEYMDITEAFF; CDR3 DNA: TGTGCCAGCAGTGAATATATGGACATCACTGAAGCTTTCTTT; clone size: -; V gene: TRBV25-1; D gene: -; J gene: TRBJ1-1
CDR3 protein: CASGSGSSYNEQFF; CDR3 DNA: TGTGCCAGCGGTAGCGGGAGCTCCTACAATGAGCAGTTCTTC; clone size: -; V gene: TRBV11-1; D gene: TRBD2; J gene: TRBJ2-1
CDR3 protein: CSVEDALAGFADTQYF; CDR3 DNA: TGCAGCGTTGAAGACGCGCTAGCGGGATTCGCAGATACGCAGTATTTT; clone size: -; V gene: TRBV29-1; D gene: TRBD2; J gene: TRBJ2-3
CDR3 protein: CASSQDQASGRVYNEQFF; CDR3 DNA: TGTGCCAGCAGCCAAGATCAAGCTAGCGGGAGGGTATACAATGAGCAGTTCTTC; clone size: once; V gene: TRBV4-2; D gene: TRBD2; J gene: TRBJ2-1
CDR3 protein: CASSPPRGRGGGTEAFF; CDR3 DNA: TGTGCCAGCAGTCCCCCCAGGGGGCGGGGAGGTGGCACTGAAGCTTTCTTT; clone size: -; V gene: TRBV27; D gene: TRBD1; J gene: TRBJ1-1
CDR3 protein: CASSDSIRGSYNEQFF; CDR3 DNA: TGTGCCAGCAGTGACTCGATTCGAGGGTCCTACAATGAGCAGTTCTTC; clone size: -; V gene: TRBV6-4; D gene: -; J gene: TRBJ2-1
CDR3 protein: CASSLTLAGPPQYF; CDR3 DNA: TGTGCCAGCAGCTTGACGCTCGCGGGACCCCCGCAGTATTTT; clone size: -; V gene: TRBV5-6; D gene: -; J gene: TRBJ2-3
CDR3 protein: CSADRANTEAFF; CDR3 DNA: TGCAGCGCGGACAGGGCGAACACTGAAGCTTTCTTT; clone size: -; V gene: TRBV29-1; D gene: TRBD1; J gene: TRBJ1-1
CDR3 protein: CASSFGSGWGNEQFF; CDR3 DNA: TGTGCCAGCAGCTTCGGGTCGGGGTGGGGTAATGAGCAGTTCTTC; clone size: -; V gene: TRBV5-4; D gene: -; J gene: TRBJ2-1
CDR3 protein: CASSDTGSEQYF; CDR3 DNA: TGTGCCAGCAGCGACACCGGCTCCGAGCAGTACTTC; clone size: -; V gene: TRBV14; D gene: -; J gene: TRBJ2-7
CDR3 protein: CASSTRGGGAPYEQYF; CDR3 DNA: TGTGCCAGTAGTACCCGAGGAGGGGGCGCTCCCTACGAGCAGTACTTC; clone size: -; V gene: TRBV19; D gene: -; J gene: TRBJ2-7
CDR3 protein: CASSWDRASGNTIYF; CDR3 DNA: TGTGCCAGCAGCTGGGACAGGGCCTCTGGAAACACCATATATTTT; clone size: -; V gene: TRBV7-2; D gene: TRBD1; J gene: TRBJ1-3
CDR3 protein: CASSSGTGGGDTQYF; CDR3 DNA: TGTGCCAGCAGTTCGGGGACAGGGGGTGGAGATACGCAGTATTTT; clone size: -; V gene: TRBV28; D gene: TRBD1; J gene: TRBJ2-3
CDR3 protein: CSVMTGGRGEQFF; CDR3 DNA: TGCAGCGTTATGACAGGGGGGAGGGGTGAGCAGTTCTTC; clone size: -; V gene: TRBV29-1; D gene: TRBD1; J gene: TRBJ2-1
CDR3 protein: CASSQDLNDRVEQYF; CDR3 DNA: TGCGCCAGCAGCCAAGATCTAAACGACAGGGTCGAGCAGTACTTC; clone size: -; V gene: TRBV4-3; D gene: TRBD1; J gene: TRBJ2-7
CDR3 protein: CASSHSMNTEAFF; CDR3 DNA: TGTGCCAGCAGTCACTCAATGAACACTGAAGCTTTCTTT; clone size: -; V gene: TRBV11-3; D gene: -; J gene: TRBJ1-1
CDR3 protein: CASGLGYSGKTEAFF; CDR3 DNA: TGTGCTAGTGGTTTGGGTTATTCAGGGAAAACTGAAGCTTTCTTT; clone size: -; V gene: TRBV12-5; D gene: -; J gene: TRBJ1-1
CDR3 protein: CASSPSNQAYNEQFF; CDR3 DNA: TGTGCCAGCAGCCCTTCCAACCAGGCTTACAATGAGCAGTTCTTC; clone size: -; V gene: TRBV7-3; D gene: -; J gene: TRBJ2-1
CDR3 protein: CASRGNRGQDDSYEQYF; CDR3 DNA: TGCGCCAGCAGGGGAAACCGGGGACAGGACGACTCCTACGAGCAGTACTTC; clone size: -; V gene: TRBV5-1; D gene: TRBD1; J gene: TRBJ2-7
CDR3 protein: CASSLLASELTGELFF; CDR3 DNA: TGCGCCAGCAGCCTCCTCGCTAGCGAACTCACCGGGGAGCTGTTTTTT; clone size: -; V gene: TRBV5-1; D gene: -; J gene: TRBJ2-2
CDR3 protein: CASIGDGNEKLFF; CDR3 DNA: TGTGCCAGCATTGGAGACGGGAATGAAAAACTGTTTTTT; clone size: -; V gene: TRBV2; D gene: -; J gene: TRBJ1-4
CDR3 protein: CASSYLPRDEQYF; CDR3 DNA: TGTGCCAGCAGTTACTTACCTAGAGACGAGCAGTACTTC; clone size: few; V gene: TRBV6-5; D gene: -; J gene: TRBJ2-7
CDR3 protein: CASSATLTANYGYTF; CDR3 DNA: TGTGCCAGCAGCGCCACTCTGACAGCCAACTATGGCTACACCTTC; clone size: -; V gene: TRBV2; D gene: -; J gene: TRBJ1-2
CDR3 protein: CASSPGRDEQFF; CDR3 DNA: TGTGCCAGCAGCCCCGGCCGGGATGAGCAGTTCTTC; clone size: -; V gene: TRBV28; D gene: -; J gene: TRBJ2-1